The clone carrying this T cell receptor beta chain was counted only a few times. The RNA, about 0.5 to 1 ug, was put through reverse transcription using random hexamers. A multiplex approach, immunoSEQ multiplex PCR, amplified TCR beta CDR3 across 54 Vbeta and 13 Jbeta. MiXCR, run by TCRdb on the immunoSEQ multiplex PCR reads, gives a single entry per CDR3 protein. The data hold around 280,000 distinct CDR3 sequences, with around 84% observed a single time. This sample stems from a study of CD8 T cells in Susac syndrome. The CDR3 has 12 amino acids. CDR1 is SGHVS and CDR2 is FNYEAQ in the germline V gene. The V and J ends lost 2 bases and 15 bases respectively, with 15 bases between them. Sequencing targeted TCR beta in blood CD8+ and CD4+ T cells. Each multiple sclerosis control was a treatment-naive patient with relapsing-remitting disease that was either stable or active. TEMRA cells were FACS-enriched, while CD8+ and CD4+ T cells were negatively isolated.

The receptor's source is a human donor with multiple sclerosis. The rearrangement joins TRBV7-6 to TRBJ2-3; D is uncertain. Sequencing was carried out using CD8+ T cells from PBMCs. The CDR3 nucleotides are TGTGCCAGCAGCTTACATCGAGACCGCACCTATTTT. It codes for CASSLHRDRTYF.